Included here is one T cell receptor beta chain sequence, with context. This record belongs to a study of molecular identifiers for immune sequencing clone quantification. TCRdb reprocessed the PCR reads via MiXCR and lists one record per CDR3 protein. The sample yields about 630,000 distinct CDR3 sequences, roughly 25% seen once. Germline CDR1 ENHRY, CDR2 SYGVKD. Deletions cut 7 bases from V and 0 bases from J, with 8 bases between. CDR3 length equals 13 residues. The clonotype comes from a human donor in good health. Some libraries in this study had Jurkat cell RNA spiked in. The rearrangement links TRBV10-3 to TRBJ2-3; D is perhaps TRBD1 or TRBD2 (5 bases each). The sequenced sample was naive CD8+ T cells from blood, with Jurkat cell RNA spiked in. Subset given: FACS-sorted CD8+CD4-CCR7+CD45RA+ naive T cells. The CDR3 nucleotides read TGTGCCATCAACGGGGCTAGCACAGATACGCAGTATTTT. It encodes CAINGASTDTQYF.